The rows below give T cell receptor beta chains drawn from one sample of a study of Ad26.COV2.S vaccination and SARS-CoV-2 variants. Method: immunoSEQ multiplex PCR; TCRdb's copy keeps in-frame clones and lacks some. The sample lists 85,000 to 95,000 clones, 82% occurring once. Sequences were derived from peripheral blood, sampled after recovery from COVID-19. These receptors all stem from a human donor who had recovered from COVID-19. Each CDR3 is given with its conserved first and last residue.

V gene	CDR3 protein
TRBV3-1/TRBV3-2	CASSLMISETGRMNTDTQYF
TRBV6-5	CASSLEQVYGYTF
TRBV27	CASSLSGNLNGYTF
TRBV27	CASRSTGTKYTDTQYF
TRBV7-3	CASSSGLAGSVYEQYF
TRBV15	CATSQRQGDGYTF
TRBV9	CASSVAGTTNYGYTF
TRBV6-5	CASSYGTPGAEQYF
TRBV27	CASSSSLVYSPYEQYF
TRBV7-3	CASSLGVGVTTGELFF
TRBV4-3	CASSRGRGQGEQYF
TRBV11-3	CASSLVAGTDTQYF
TRBV5-4	CASSQSGNSYEQYF
TRBV28	CASSSRLGPRTDTQYF
TRBV7-9	CASSLALAGGYEQYF
TRBV9	CASSVGGSTEAFF
TRBV2	CASSVGAGGTDTQYF
TRBV4-2	CASSQEVYRDPYEQYF